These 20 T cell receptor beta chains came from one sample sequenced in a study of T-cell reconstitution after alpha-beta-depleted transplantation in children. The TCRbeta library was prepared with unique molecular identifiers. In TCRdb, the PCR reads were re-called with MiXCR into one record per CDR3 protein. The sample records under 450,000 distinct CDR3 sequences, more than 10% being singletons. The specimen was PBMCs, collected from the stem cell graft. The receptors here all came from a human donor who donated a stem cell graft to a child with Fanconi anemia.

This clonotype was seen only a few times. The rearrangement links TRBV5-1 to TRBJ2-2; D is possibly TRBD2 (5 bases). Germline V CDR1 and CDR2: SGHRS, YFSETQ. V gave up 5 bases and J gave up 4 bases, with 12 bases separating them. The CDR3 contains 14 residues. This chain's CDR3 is CASRSDSLTGELFF. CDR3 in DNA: TGCGCCAGCAGGTCGGACTCCCTCACCGGGGAGCTGTTTTTT. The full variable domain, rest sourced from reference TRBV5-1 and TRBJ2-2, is KAGVTQTPRYLIKTRGQQVTLSCSPISGHRSVSWYQQTPGQGLQFLFEYFSETQRNKGNFPGRFSGRQFSNSRSEMNVSTLELGDSALYLCASRSDSLTGELFFGEGSRLTVL.

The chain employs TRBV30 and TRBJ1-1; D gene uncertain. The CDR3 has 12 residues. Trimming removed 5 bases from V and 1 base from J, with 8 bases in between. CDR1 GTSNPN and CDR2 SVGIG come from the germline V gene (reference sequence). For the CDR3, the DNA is TGTGCCTGGGCCCACGGGAACACTGAAGCTTTCTTT. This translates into CAWAHGNTEAFF. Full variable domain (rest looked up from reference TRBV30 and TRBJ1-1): SQTIHQWPATLVQPVGSPLSLECTVEGTSNPNLYWYRQAAGRGLQLLFYSVGIGQISSEVPQNLSASRPQDRQFILSSKKLLLSDSGFYLCAWAHGNTEAFFGQGTRLTVV.

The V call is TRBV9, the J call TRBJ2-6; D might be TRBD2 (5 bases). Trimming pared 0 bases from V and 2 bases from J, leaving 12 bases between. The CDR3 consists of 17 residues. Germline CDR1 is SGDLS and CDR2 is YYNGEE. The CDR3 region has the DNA TGTGCCAGCAGCGTAGAAATGATGGGAGCTGGGGCCAACGTCCTGACTTTC. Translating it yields CASSVEMMGAGANVLTF.

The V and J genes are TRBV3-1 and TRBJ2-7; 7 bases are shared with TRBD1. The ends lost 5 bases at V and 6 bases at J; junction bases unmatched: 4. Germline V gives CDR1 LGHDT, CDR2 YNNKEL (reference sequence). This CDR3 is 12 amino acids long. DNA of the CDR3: TGTGCCAGCAGCTCGACAGGGACCGAGCAGTACTTC. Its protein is CASSSTGTEQYF.

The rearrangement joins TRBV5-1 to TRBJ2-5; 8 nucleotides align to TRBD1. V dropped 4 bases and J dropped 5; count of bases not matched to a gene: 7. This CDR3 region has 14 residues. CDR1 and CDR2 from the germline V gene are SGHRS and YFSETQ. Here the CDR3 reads CASSEGQGGETQYF. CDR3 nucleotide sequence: TGCGCCAGCAGCGAAGGACAGGGCGGCGAGACCCAGTACTTC.

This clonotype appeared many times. The CDR3 bases are TGTGCCACCAAAGGGAGCCAAGAGACCCAGTACTTC. Translated: CATKGSQETQYF. The rearrangement joins TRBV24-1 to TRBJ2-5; weak D call: TRBD2 (5 bases). The germline CDR1 and CDR2 sequences are KGHDR and SFDVKD. The CDR3 is made up of 12 amino acids. The V and J ends lost 8 bases and 1 base respectively, with 7 bases between them.

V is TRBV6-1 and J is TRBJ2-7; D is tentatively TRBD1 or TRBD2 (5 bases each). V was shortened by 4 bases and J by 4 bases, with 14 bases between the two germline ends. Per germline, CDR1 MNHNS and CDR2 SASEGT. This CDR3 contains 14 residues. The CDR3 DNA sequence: TGTGCCAGCAGTGTGATGAGGGGATCGTACGAGCAGTACGTC. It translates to CASSVMRGSYEQYV.

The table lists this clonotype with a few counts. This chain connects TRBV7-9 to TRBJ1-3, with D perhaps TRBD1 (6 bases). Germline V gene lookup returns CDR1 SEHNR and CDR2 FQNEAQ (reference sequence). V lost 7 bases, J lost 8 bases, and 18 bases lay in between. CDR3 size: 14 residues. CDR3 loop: CASNRIDRKDTIYF. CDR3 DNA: TGTGCCAGCAACAGGATCGACAGGAAGGACACCATATATTTT.

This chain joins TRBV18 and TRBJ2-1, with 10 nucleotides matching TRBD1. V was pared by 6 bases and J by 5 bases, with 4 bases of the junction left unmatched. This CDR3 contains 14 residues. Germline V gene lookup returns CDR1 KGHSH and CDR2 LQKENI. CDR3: CASSRDRGDNEQFF. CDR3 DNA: TGTGCCAGCTCCCGGGACAGGGGAGACAATGAGCAGTTCTTC. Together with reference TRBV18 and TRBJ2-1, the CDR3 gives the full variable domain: NAGVMQNPRHLVRRRGQEARLRCSPMKGHSHVYWYRQLPEEGLKFMVYLQKENIIDESGMPKERFSAEFPKEGPSILRIQQVVRGDSAAYFCASSRDRGDNEQFFGPGTRLTVL.

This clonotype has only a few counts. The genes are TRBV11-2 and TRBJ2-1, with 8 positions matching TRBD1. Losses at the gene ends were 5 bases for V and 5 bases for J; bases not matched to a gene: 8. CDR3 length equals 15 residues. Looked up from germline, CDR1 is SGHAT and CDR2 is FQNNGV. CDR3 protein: CASSRDRGGNNEQFF. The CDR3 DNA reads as TGTGCCAGCAGCCGTGACAGGGGAGGAAACAATGAGCAGTTCTTC.

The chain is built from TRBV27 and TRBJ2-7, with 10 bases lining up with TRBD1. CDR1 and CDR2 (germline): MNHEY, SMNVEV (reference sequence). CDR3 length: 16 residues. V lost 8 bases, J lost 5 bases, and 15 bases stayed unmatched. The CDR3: CASEITPGQGCHEQYF. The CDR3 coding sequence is TGTGCCAGCGAAATAACGCCGGGACAGGGGTGTCACGAGCAGTACTTC.

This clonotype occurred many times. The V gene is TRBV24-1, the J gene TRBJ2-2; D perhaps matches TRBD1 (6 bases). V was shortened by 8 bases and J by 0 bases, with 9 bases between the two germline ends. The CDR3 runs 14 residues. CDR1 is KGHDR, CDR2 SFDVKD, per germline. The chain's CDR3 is CATMAGANTGELFF. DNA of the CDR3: TGTGCCACCATGGCAGGGGCGAACACCGGGGAGCTGTTTTTT.

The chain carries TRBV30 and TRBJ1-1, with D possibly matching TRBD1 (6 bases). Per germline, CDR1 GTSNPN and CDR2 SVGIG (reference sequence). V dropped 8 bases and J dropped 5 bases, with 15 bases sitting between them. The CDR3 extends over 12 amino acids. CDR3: CALRGVGTEAFF. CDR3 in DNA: TGTGCCCTCAGGGGAGTGGGGACTGAAGCTTTCTTT.

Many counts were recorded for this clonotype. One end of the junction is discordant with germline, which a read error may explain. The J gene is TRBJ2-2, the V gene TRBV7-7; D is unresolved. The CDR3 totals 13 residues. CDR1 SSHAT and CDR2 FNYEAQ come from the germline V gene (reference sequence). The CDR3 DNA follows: TGTGCTAGCAGCTTCGATCGGAACGGGGAGCTGTTTTTT. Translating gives CASSFDRNGELFF.

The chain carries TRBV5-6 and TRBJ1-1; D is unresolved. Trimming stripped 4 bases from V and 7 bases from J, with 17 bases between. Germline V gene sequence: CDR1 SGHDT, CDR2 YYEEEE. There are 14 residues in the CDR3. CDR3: CASSQDQRDLEAFF. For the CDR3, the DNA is TGTGCCAGCAGCCAAGACCAAAGAGACCTTGAAGCTTTCTTT.

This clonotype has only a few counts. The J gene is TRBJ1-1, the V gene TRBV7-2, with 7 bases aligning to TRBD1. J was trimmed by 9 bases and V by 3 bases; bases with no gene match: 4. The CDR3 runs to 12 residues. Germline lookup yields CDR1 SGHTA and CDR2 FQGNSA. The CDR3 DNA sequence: TGTGCCAGCAGCTTGGAGGACAGGAAAGCTTTCTTT. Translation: CASSLEDRKAFF.

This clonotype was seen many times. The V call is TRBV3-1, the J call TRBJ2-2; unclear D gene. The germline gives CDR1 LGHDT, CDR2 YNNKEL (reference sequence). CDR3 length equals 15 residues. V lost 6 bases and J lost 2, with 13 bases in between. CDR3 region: CASRETPQNTGELFF. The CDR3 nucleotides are TGTGCCAGCAGAGAGACTCCCCAAAACACCGGGGAGCTGTTTTTT.

CDR3 residues: CASSLVPGDSGNTIYF. The CDR3 DNA follows: TGCGCCAGCAGCTTGGTGCCGGGGGACTCTGGAAACACCATATATTTT. The V gene is TRBV5-1, the J gene TRBJ1-3; TRBD1 is a possible D gene (5 bases). Trimming removed 0 bases at V and 0 bases at J, with 10 bases between. Germline lookup yields CDR1 SGHRS and CDR2 YFSETQ. CDR3 length: 16 amino acids. Full variable domain (rest looked up from reference TRBV5-1 and TRBJ1-3): KAGVTQTPRYLIKTRGQQVTLSCSPISGHRSVSWYQQTPGQGLQFLFEYFSETQRNKGNFPGRFSGRQFSNSRSEMNVSTLELGDSALYLCASSLVPGDSGNTIYFGEGSWLTVV.

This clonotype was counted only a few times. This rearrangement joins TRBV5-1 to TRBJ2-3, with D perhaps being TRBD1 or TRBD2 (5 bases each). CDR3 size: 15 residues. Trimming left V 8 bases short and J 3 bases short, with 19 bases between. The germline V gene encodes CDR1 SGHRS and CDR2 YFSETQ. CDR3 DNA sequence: TGCGCCAGTACCCGGGACCTTCAAGGGACAGATACGCAGTATTTT. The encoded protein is CASTRDLQGTDTQYF. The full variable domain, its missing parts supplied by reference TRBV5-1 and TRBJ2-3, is KAGVTQTPRYLIKTRGQQVTLSCSPISGHRSVSWYQQTPGQGLQFLFEYFSETQRNKGNFPGRFSGRQFSNSRSEMNVSTLELGDSALYLCASTRDLQGTDTQYFGPGTRLTVL.

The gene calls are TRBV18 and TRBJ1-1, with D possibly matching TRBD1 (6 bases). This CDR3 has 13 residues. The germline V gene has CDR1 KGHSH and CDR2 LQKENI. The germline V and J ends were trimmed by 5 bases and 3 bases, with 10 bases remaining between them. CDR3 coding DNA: TGTGCCAGCTCATCTGACAGGTACACTGAAGCTTTCTTT. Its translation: CASSSDRYTEAFF. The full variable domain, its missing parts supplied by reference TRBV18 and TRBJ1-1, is NAGVMQNPRHLVRRRGQEARLRCSPMKGHSHVYWYRQLPEEGLKFMVYLQKENIIDESGMPKERFSAEFPKEGPSILRIQQVVRGDSAAYFCASSSDRYTEAFFGQGTRLTVV.